Presented here are 13 T cell receptor beta chains from one specimen sequenced in a study of T cells in Graves' hyperthyroidism and ophthalmopathy. Amplification targeted TCR beta CDR3 regions from RNA transcripts. With the HTBI primer set, the TCR CDR3 went through a first round of RT-PCR. TCRdb ran MiXCR on the multiplex PCR reads and lists one entry per CDR3 protein. The top ten clones hold more than 60% of a sample with about 400,000 distinct CDR3 sequences, about 25% of them seen once. The sample comprised blood. All receptors come from a man aged 45-65 years with Graves' hyperthyroidism.

This clonotype has just a few counts. The V and J genes are TRBV12-3 or TRBV12-4 and TRBJ2-5; 9 nucleotides line up with TRBD2. The ends lost 4 bases at V and 5 bases at J; junction bases unmatched: 8. The CDR3 runs 15 residues. CDR3: CASSYGGRVWETQYF. The CDR3 DNA reads TGTGCCAGCAGTTATGGCGGGAGGGTCTGGGAGACCCAGTACTTC.

This CDR3 reads CASKVRGQETQYF. Written as DNA, the CDR3 is TGTGCCAGCAAGGTACGCGGTCAAGAGACCCAGTACTTC. The V and J genes are TRBV5-4 and TRBJ2-5; D is unclear. CDR3 size: 13 residues. V was clipped by 6 bases and J by 2 bases, with 11 bases between them. Germline V gene data show CDR1 as SGHNT and CDR2 as YYREEE (reference sequence). Using reference TRBV5-4 and TRBJ2-5 for the parts outside the CDR3, the full variable domain is ETGVTQSPTHLIKTRGQQVTLRCSSQSGHNTVSWYQQALGQGPQFIFQYYREEENGRGNFPPRFSGLQFPNYSSELNVNALELDDSALYLCASKVRGQETQYFGPGTRLLVL.

The gene calls are TRBV6-1 and TRBJ1-2; no definite D call. The V end was cut by 6 bases, the J end by 2 bases, with 13 bases between. The CDR3 spans 14 residues. Germline V gene data show CDR1 as MNHNS and CDR2 as SASEGT. DNA for the CDR3: TGTGCCAGCAGCCCCGCGGGAACAAACTATGGCTACACCTTC. Translated: CASSPAGTNYGYTF.

CDR3 sequence: CSARDSRGRLSGNTIYF. CDR3 nucleotide sequence: TGCAGTGCTAGAGATTCTAGGGGGCGACTCTCTGGAAACACCATATATTTT. This chain joins TRBV20-1 and TRBJ1-3; 7 bases are a match to TRBD1. This CDR3 has 17 residues. From germline, CDR1 is DFQATT and CDR2 SNEGSKA (reference sequence). V gave up 0 bases and J gave up 0 bases; unmatched junction bases: 8.

In this sample, this clonotype turned up a few times. V usage is TRBV20-1 and J usage is TRBJ1-5, with a weak D call TRBD1 (5 bases). The germline CDR1 and CDR2 sequences are DFQATT and SNEGSKA (reference sequence). The CDR3 sequence is 17 residues long. V was cut by 1 base and J by 3 bases, with 19 bases left in between. The CDR3 DNA follows: TGCAGTGCTAGAGTCCAGGAGGGGCAACCCTCCAATCAGCCCCAGCATTTT. This sequence encodes CSARVQEGQPSNQPQHF.

The chain uses TRBV4-1 and TRBJ2-5; D might be TRBD2 (6 bases). This CDR3 region has 16 residues. The V gene's germline CDR1 is MGHRA and CDR2 YSYEKL. The V end was cut by 1 base, the J end by 4 bases, with 16 bases between. The CDR3 reads CASSQVGGSDRETQYF. The CDR3 nucleotides read TGCGCCAGCAGCCAAGTCGGGGGTAGTGATAGAGAGACCCAGTACTTC.

As for this clonotype: This may arise from a read error, as a much more abundant clone is one base away. This chain connects TRBV6-1 to TRBJ2-2; 11 bases line up with TRBD1. Germline V gives CDR1 MNHNS, CDR2 SASEGT. This CDR3 has 15 amino acids. For the CDR3, the DNA is TGTGCCGGCAGTACCTGGACAGGGGGCCCCGGGGAGCTGTTTTTT. Protein: CAGSTWTGGPGELFF.

V and J are TRBV19 and TRBJ1-1; D not certain. The CDR3 is 12 amino acids. V dropped 5 bases and J dropped 1 base, with 5 bases sitting between them. The germline CDR1 and CDR2 sequences are LNHDA and SQIVND (reference sequence). The CDR3 DNA follows: TGTGCCAGTAGTTACAGGAACACTGAAGCTTTCTTT. Translated: CASSYRNTEAFF. Full variable domain (remainder filled in from reference TRBV19 and TRBJ1-1): DGGITQSPKYLFRKEGQNVTLSCEQNLNHDAMYWYRQDPGQGLRLIYYSQIVNDFQKGDIAEGYSVSREKKESFPLTVTSAQKNPTAFYLCASSYRNTEAFFGQGTRLTVV.

This rearrangement joins TRBV19 to TRBJ2-1; D gene ambiguous. Deletions cut 2 bases from V and 4 bases from J, with 9 bases between. This CDR3 comprises 14 residues. Germline CDR1 reads LNHDA; CDR2 reads SQIVND (reference sequence). The CDR3 reads CASSIPHGYNEQFF. The CDR3 coding sequence is TGTGCCAGTAGTATACCCCACGGATACAATGAGCAGTTCTTC.

This chain connects TRBV4-1 to TRBJ2-5; TRBD2 matches at 11 bases. The CDR3 is 15 amino acids. CDR1 is MGHRA, CDR2 YSYEKL, per germline. Trimming cost V 5 bases and J 2 bases; bases outside gene matches: 4. As DNA, the CDR3 is TGCGCCAGCAGCTCGACTAGCGGGGCGCAAGAGACCCAGTACTTC. Protein sequence: CASSSTSGAQETQYF.

This clonotype was detected only a few times. The CDR3 protein is CASSFTGYRGYEQYF. Here the CDR3 DNA reads TGTGCCAGCAGTTTCACCGGATACAGGGGCTACGAGCAGTACTTC. This chain connects TRBV5-6 to TRBJ2-7; 7 nucleotides agree with TRBD1. With 5 bases clipped from V and 3 bases from J, the junction kept 11 bases outside the gene matches. Germline V gene lookup returns CDR1 SGHDT and CDR2 YYEEEE. The CDR3 spans 15 residues.

The chain carries TRBV5-1 and TRBJ2-5, with TRBD2 as a possible D gene (6 bases). V lost 2 bases, J lost 9 bases, and 14 bases lay in between. CDR3 length: 13 amino acids. Germline V gene data show CDR1 as SGHRS and CDR2 as YFSETQ. The CDR3 sequence: CASSFGSEGSQYF. CDR3 DNA: TGCGCCAGCAGCTTCGGATCGGAGGGGTCCCAGTACTTC.

This clonotype has only a few counts. V is TRBV11-3 and J is TRBJ2-6; 8 bases are shared with TRBD2. The germline gives CDR1 SGHNT, CDR2 YENEEA. The junction had 3 bases not matched to a gene; V was cut back by 0 bases and J by 2 bases. The length of the CDR3 is 17 residues. CDR3 sequence: CASSLDGRAAGANVLTF. The CDR3 coding sequence is TGTGCCAGCAGCTTAGACGGGAGGGCGGCTGGGGCCAACGTCCTGACTTTC.